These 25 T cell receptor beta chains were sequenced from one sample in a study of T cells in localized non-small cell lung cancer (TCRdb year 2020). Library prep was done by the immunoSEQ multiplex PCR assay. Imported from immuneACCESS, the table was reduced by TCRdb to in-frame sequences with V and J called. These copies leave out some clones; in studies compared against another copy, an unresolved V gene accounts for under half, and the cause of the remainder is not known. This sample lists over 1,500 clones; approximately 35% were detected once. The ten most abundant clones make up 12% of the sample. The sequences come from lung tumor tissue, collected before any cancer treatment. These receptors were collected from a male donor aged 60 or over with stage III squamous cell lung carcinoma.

DNA for the CDR3: TGTGCCAGCAGCCCAGGGACAGCCATTGCTGAAGCTTTCTTT. It is translated as CASSPGTAIAEAFF. V and J are TRBV14 and TRBJ1-1; TRBD1 matches 7 bases. The V and J ends lost 4 bases and 6 bases, in that order; junction bases with no gene match: 8. This CDR3 is built from 14 residues. Per germline, CDR1 SGHDN and CDR2 FVKESK. Filled out from reference TRBV14 and TRBJ1-1, the complete variable domain reads EAGVTQFPSHSVIEKGQTVTLRCDPISGHDNLYWYRRVMGKEIKFLLHFVKESKQDESGMPNNRFLAERTGGTYSTLKVQPAELEDSGVYFCASSPGTAIAEAFFGQGTRLTVV.

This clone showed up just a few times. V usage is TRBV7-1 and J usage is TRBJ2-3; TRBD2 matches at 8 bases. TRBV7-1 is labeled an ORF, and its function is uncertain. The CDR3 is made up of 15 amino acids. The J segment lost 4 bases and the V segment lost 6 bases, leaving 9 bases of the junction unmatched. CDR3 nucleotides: TGTGCCAGCAGTGCCCCCGGGACTAGACCAGATACGCAGTATTTT. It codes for CASSAPGTRPDTQYF.

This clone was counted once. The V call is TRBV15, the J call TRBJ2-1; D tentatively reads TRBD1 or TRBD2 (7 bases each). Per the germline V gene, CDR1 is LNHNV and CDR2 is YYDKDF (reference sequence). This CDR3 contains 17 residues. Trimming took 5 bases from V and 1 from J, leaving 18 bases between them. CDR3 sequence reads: CATSGLRGGNSYNEQFF. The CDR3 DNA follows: TGTGCCACCAGCGGCCTCAGGGGGGGGAATTCCTACAATGAGCAGTTCTTC.

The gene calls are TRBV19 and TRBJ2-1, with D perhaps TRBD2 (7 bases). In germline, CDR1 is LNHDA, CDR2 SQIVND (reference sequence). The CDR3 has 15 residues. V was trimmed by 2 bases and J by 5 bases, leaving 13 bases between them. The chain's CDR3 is CASSIRRGGNNEQFF. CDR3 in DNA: TGTGCCAGTAGTATACGGAGGGGGGGTAACAATGAGCAGTTCTTC.

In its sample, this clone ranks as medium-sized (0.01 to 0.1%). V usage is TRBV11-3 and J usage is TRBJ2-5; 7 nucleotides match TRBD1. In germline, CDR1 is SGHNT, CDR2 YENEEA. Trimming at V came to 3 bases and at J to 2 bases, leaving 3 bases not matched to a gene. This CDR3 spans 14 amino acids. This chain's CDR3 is CASSLTDRQETQYF. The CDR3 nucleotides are TGTGCCAGCAGCTTGACGGACAGGCAAGAGACCCAGTACTTC.

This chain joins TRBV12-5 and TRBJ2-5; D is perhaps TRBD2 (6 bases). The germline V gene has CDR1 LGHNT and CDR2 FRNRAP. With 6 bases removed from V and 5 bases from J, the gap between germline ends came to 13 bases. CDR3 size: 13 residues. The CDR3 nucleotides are TGTGCTAGTGGGGGCGGCGGGACTGAGACCCAGTACTTC. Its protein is CASGGGGTETQYF.

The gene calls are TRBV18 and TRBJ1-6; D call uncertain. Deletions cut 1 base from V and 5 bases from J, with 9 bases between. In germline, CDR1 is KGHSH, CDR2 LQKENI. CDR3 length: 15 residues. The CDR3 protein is CASSPRSPDNSPLHF. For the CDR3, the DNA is TGTGCCAGCTCACCACGAAGCCCCGATAATTCACCCCTCCACTTT.

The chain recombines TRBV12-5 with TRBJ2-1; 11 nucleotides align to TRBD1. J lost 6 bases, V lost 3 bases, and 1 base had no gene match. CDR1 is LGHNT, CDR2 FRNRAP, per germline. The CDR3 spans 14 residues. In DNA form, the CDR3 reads TGTGCTAGTGGTTTCGGGACAGGGGGCAATGAGCAGTTCTTC. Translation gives CASGFGTGGNEQFF. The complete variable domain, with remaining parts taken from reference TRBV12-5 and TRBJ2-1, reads DARVTQTPRHKVTEMGQEVTMRCQPILGHNTVFWYRQTMMQGLELLAYFRNRAPLDDSGMPKDRFSAEMPDATLATLKIQPSEPRDSAVYFCASGFGTGGNEQFFGPGTRLTVL.

Here the CDR3 reads CASSEVAGGWQPQHF. DNA of the CDR3: TGTGCCAGCAGTGAAGTGGCGGGCGGGTGGCAGCCCCAGCATTTT. The chain couples TRBV6-1 to TRBJ1-5; D gene ambiguous. This CDR3 has 15 amino acids. V lost 1 base and J lost 7, with 14 bases in between. Germline V gene data show CDR1 as MNHNS and CDR2 as SASEGT.

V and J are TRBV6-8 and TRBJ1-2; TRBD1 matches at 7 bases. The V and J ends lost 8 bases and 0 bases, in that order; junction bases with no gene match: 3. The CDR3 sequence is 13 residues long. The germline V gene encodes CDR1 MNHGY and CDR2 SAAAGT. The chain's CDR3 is CASAGGANYGYTF. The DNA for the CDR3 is TGTGCCAGCGCAGGGGGGGCTAACTATGGCTACACCTTC.

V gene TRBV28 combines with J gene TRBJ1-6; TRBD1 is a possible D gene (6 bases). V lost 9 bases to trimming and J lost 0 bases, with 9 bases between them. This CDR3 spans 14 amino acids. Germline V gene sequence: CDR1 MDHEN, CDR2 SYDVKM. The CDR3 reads CASGGHSYNSPLHF. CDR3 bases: TGTGCCAGTGGGGGCCACTCCTATAATTCACCCCTCCACTTT.

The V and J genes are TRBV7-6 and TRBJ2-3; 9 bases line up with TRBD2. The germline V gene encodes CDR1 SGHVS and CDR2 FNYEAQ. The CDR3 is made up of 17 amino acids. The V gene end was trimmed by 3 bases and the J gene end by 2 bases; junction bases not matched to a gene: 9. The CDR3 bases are TGTGCCAGCAGCTTGGGGTCCCTAGCGGGGACCACAGATACGCAGTATTTT. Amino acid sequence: CASSLGSLAGTTDTQYF. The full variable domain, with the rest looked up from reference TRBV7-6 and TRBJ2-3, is GAGVSQSPRYKVTKRGQDVALRCDPISGHVSLYWYRQALGQGPEFLTYFNYEAQQDKSGLPNDRFSAERPEGSISTLTIQRTEQRDSAMYRCASSLGSLAGTTDTQYFGPGTRLTVL.

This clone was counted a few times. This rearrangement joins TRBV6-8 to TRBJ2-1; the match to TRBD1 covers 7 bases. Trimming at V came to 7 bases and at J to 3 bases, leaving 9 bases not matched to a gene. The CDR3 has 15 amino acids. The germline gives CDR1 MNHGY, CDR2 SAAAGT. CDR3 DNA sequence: TGTGCCAGCAAGATTCAAGGGGGCAGCTACAATGAGCAGTTCTTC. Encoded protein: CASKIQGGSYNEQFF.

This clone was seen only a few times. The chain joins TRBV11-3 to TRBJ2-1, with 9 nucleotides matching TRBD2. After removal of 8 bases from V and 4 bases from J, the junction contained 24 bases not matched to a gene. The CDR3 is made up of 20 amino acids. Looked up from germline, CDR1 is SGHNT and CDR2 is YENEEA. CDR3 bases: TGTGCCAGCTCCTCAGCGGGGGGAGCGGGGGTTTCGAGCTCTTACAATGAGCAGTTCTTC. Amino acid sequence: CASSSAGGAGVSSSYNEQFF. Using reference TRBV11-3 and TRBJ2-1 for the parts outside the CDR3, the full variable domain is EAGVVQSPRYKIIEKKQPVAFWCNPISGHNTLYWYLQNLGQGPELLIRYENEEAVDDSQLPKDRFSAERLKGVDSTLKIQPAELGDSAVYLCASSSAGGAGVSSSYNEQFFGPGTRLTVL.

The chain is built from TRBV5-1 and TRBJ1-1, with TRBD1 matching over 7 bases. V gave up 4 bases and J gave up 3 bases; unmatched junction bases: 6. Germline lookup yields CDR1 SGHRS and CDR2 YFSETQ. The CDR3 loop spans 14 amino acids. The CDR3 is CASSRGGVDTEAFF. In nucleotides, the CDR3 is TGCGCCAGCAGCCGAGGGGGCGTGGACACTGAAGCTTTCTTT. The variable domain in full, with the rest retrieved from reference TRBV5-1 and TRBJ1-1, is KAGVTQTPRYLIKTRGQQVTLSCSPISGHRSVSWYQQTPGQGLQFLFEYFSETQRNKGNFPGRFSGRQFSNSRSEMNVSTLELGDSALYLCASSRGGVDTEAFFGQGTRLTVV.

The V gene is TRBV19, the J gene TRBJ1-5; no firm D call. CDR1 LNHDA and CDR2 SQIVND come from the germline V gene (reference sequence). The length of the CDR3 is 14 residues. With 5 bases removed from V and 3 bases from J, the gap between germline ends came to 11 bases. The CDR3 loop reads CASSFGVDNQPQHF. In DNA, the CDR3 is TGTGCCAGTAGTTTCGGGGTCGACAATCAGCCCCAGCATTTT.

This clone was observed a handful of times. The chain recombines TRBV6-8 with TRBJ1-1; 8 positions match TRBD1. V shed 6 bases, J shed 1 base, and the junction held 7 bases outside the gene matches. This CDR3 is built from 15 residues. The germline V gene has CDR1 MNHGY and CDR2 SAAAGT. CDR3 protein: CASSPGTGQNTEAFF. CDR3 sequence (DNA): TGTGCCAGCAGCCCCGGGACAGGCCAGAACACTGAAGCTTTCTTT.

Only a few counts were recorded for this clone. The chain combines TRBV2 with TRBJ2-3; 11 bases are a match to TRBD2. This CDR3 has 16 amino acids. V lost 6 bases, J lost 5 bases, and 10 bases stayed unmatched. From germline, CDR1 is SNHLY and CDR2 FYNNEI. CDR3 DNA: TGTGCCAGCAGCTCCCAACTAGCGGGGGAAGGAGATACGCAGTATTTT. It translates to CASSSQLAGEGDTQYF.

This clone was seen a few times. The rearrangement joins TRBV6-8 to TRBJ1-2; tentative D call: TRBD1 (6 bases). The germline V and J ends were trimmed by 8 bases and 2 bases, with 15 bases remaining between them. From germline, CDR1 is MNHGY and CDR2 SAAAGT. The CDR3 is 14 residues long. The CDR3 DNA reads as TGTGCCAGCGGGGACCCAGGGGAAAACTATGGCTACACCTTC. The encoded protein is CASGDPGENYGYTF.

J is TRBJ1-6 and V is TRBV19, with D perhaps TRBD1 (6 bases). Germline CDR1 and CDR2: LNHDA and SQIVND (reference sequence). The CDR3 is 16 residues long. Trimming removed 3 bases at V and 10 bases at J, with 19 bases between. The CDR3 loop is CASSMGRGADGSPLHF. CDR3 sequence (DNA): TGTGCCAGTAGTATGGGTCGGGGGGCTGATGGATCACCCCTCCACTTT.

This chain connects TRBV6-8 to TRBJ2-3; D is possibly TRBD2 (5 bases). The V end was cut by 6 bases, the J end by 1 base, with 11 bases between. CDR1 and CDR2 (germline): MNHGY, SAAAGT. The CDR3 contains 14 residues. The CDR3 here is CASSPLGGTDTQYF. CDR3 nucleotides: TGTGCCAGCAGCCCCCTCGGGGGCACAGATACGCAGTATTTT.

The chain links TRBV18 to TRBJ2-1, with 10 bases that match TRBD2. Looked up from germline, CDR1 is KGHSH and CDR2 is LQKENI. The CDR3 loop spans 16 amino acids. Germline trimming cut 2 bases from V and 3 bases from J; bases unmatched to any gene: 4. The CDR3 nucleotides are TGTGCCAGCTCACCATCGATAGCGGGGGGCTACAATGAGCAGTTCTTC. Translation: CASSPSIAGGYNEQFF. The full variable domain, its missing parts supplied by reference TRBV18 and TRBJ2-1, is NAGVMQNPRHLVRRRGQEARLRCSPMKGHSHVYWYRQLPEEGLKFMVYLQKENIIDESGMPKERFSAEFPKEGPSILRIQQVVRGDSAAYFCASSPSIAGGYNEQFFGPGTRLTVL.

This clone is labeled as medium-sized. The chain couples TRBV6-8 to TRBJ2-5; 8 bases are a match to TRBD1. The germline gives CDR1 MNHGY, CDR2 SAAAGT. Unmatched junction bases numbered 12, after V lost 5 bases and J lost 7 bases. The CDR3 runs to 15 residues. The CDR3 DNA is TGTGCCAGCAGTCCACGACAGGGGAAAGGGGTGACCCAGTACTTC. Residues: CASSPRQGKGVTQYF.

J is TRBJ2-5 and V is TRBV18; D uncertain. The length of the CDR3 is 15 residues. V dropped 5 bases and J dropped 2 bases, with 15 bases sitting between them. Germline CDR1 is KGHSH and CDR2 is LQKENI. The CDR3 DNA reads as TGTGCCAGCTCAGAACCAGGATTTCCTCAAGAGACCCAGTACTTC. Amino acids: CASSEPGFPQETQYF.

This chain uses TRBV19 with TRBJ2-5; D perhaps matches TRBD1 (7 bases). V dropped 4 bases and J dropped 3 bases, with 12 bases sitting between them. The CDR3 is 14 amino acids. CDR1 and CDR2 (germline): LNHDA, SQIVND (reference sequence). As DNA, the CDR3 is TGTGCCAGTAGTAGACAGGGAGGTGAAGAGACCCAGTACTTC. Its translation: CASSRQGGEETQYF. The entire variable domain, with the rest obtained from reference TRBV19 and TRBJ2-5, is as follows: DGGITQSPKYLFRKEGQNVTLSCEQNLNHDAMYWYRQDPGQGLRLIYYSQIVNDFQKGDIAEGYSVSREKKESFPLTVTSAQKNPTAFYLCASSRQGGEETQYFGPGTRLLVL.